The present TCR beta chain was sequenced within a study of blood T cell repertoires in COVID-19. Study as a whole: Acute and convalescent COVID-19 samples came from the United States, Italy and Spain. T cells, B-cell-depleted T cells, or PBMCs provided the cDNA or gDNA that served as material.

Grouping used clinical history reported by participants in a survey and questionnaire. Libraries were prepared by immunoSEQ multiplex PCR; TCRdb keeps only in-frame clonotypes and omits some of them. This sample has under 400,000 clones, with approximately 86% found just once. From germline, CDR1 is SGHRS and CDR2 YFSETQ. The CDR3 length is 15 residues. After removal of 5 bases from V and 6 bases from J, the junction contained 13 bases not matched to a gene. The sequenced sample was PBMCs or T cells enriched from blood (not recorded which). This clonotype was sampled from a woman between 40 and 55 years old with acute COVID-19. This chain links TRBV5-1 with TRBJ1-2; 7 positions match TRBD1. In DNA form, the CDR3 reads TGCGCCAGCAGTTTATTACAGGGGATTCAGAATGGCTACACCTTC. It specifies CASSLLQGIQNGYTF.